A selection of T cell receptor beta chains follows, all from one sample in a study of breast tumors, draining lymph nodes, adjacent tissues. TCRdb called the multiplex PCR reads again in MiXCR, with one record for every CDR3 protein. Seen here are approximately 7,600 distinct CDR3 sequences, around 80% observed once, and the top ten hold roughly two fifths. The sample taken for sequencing was tumor-adjacent breast tissue. These receptors were taken from a female donor with breast cancer. Some clones in this sample may be carry-over from other donors' samples. CDR3s include the opening cysteine and the closing phenylalanine or tryptophan. Each record gives: J gene, clone size, D gene, V gene, CDR3 protein, CDR3 DNA. The D gene is left open where the match is weak. Only part of the rows carry a size: once, few, many, or a class if the clone is expanded.

J gene: TRBJ2-7; clone size: .; D gene: TRBD1; V gene: TRBV29-1; CDR3 protein: CSVGMGQGIEQYF; CDR3 DNA: TGCAGCGTTGGAATGGGACAGGGGATTGAGCAGTACTTC
J gene: TRBJ2-4; clone size: .; D gene: .; V gene: TRBV5-1; CDR3 protein: CASSPLGGGGNIQYF; CDR3 DNA: TGCGCCAGCAGCCCGCTTGGGGGGGGCGGAAACATTCAGTACTTC
J gene: TRBJ1-2; clone size: .; D gene: TRBD1; V gene: TRBV10-3; CDR3 protein: CAISDQGQGTGYTF; CDR3 DNA: TGTGCCATCAGTGACCAAGGACAGGGGACTGGCTACACCTTC
J gene: TRBJ1-5; clone size: many; D gene: .; V gene: TRBV18; CDR3 protein: CASSPGDGSRYQPQHF; CDR3 DNA: TGTGCCAGCTCACCAGGGGATGGCAGTAGGTATCAGCCCCAGCATTTT
J gene: TRBJ2-1; clone size: .; D gene: .; V gene: TRBV10-1; CDR3 protein: CASSDMAPSGYNEQFF; CDR3 DNA: TGCGCCAGCAGTGATATGGCACCCTCCGGGTACAATGAGCAGTTCTTC
J gene: TRBJ2-5; clone size: .; D gene: .; V gene: TRBV11-3; CDR3 protein: CASSQDTLQETQYF; CDR3 DNA: TGTGCCAGCAGCCAGGACACCCTCCAAGAGACCCAGTACTTC
J gene: TRBJ1-2; clone size: .; D gene: .; V gene: TRBV10-3; CDR3 protein: CAISATLQGTNYGYTF; CDR3 DNA: TGTGCCATCAGTGCGACCCTACAGGGAACTAACTATGGCTACACCTTC
J gene: TRBJ2-1; clone size: medium-sized; D gene: .; V gene: TRBV6-5; CDR3 protein: CASDNTGNGNEQFF; CDR3 DNA: TGTGCCAGTGACAATACAGGGAATGGGAATGAGCAGTTCTTC
J gene: TRBJ2-7; clone size: .; D gene: TRBD1; V gene: TRBV4-2; CDR3 protein: CASSHPGQGAGEQYF; CDR3 DNA: TGTGCCAGCAGCCACCCGGGACAGGGGGCGGGTGAGCAGTACTTC
J gene: TRBJ2-1; clone size: medium-sized; D gene: .; V gene: TRBV5-1; CDR3 protein: CASSSSGDNEQFF; CDR3 DNA: TGCGCCAGCAGCTCCTCGGGGGACAATGAGCAGTTCTTC
J gene: TRBJ2-1; clone size: many; D gene: TRBD2; V gene: TRBV4-1; CDR3 protein: CASSHSGNEQFF; CDR3 DNA: TGCGCCAGCAGCCATAGCGGGAATGAGCAGTTCTTC
J gene: TRBJ2-7; clone size: .; D gene: .; V gene: TRBV7-2; CDR3 protein: CASSLALGYEQYF; CDR3 DNA: TGTGCCAGCAGCTTAGCGTTGGGTTACGAGCAGTACTTC
J gene: TRBJ1-3; clone size: .; D gene: .; V gene: TRBV10-1; CDR3 protein: CASSEKVSPGNTIYF; CDR3 DNA: TGCGCCAGCAGTGAGAAGGTTTCGCCTGGAAACACCATATATTTT
J gene: TRBJ2-2; clone size: medium-sized; D gene: .; V gene: TRBV20-1; CDR3 protein: CSATDPNTGELFF; CDR3 DNA: TGCAGTGCCACGGACCCAAACACCGGGGAGCTGTTTTTT
J gene: TRBJ1-6; clone size: medium-sized; D gene: .; V gene: TRBV10-3; CDR3 protein: CAISERASSDSPLHF; CDR3 DNA: TGTGCCATCAGTGAGAGGGCGTCGAGTGATTCACCCCTCCACTTT
J gene: TRBJ2-2; clone size: .; D gene: .; V gene: TRBV6-2/TRBV6-3; CDR3 protein: CASSLGEDYANTGELFF; CDR3 DNA: TGTGCCAGCAGTCTGGGGGAAGACTACGCGAACACCGGGGAGCTGTTTTTT
J gene: TRBJ2-3; clone size: medium-sized; D gene: TRBD2; V gene: TRBV6-2/TRBV6-3; CDR3 protein: CASSYASGVTDTQYF; CDR3 DNA: TGTGCCAGCAGTTACGCTAGCGGGGTCACAGATACGCAGTATTTT
J gene: TRBJ2-7; clone size: .; D gene: .; V gene: TRBV6-1; CDR3 protein: CASYRIGDYEQYF; CDR3 DNA: TGTGCCAGCTACAGGATAGGGGACTACGAGCAGTACTTC
J gene: TRBJ1-4; clone size: .; D gene: .; V gene: TRBV3-1; CDR3 protein: CASSPLGEKLFF; CDR3 DNA: TGTGCCAGCAGCCCTCTGGGTGAAAAACTGTTTTTT
J gene: TRBJ2-7; clone size: .; D gene: TRBD2; V gene: TRBV5-1; CDR3 protein: CASSLETSGSTQQYF; CDR3 DNA: TGCGCCAGCAGCCTGGAGACTAGCGGGAGTACCCAGCAGTACTTC
J gene: TRBJ2-7; clone size: medium-sized; D gene: TRBD2; V gene: TRBV2; CDR3 protein: CASNGGRADEQYF; CDR3 DNA: TGTGCCAGCAATGGCGGGAGGGCTGACGAGCAGTACTTC
J gene: TRBJ2-7; clone size: .; D gene: TRBD1; V gene: TRBV20-1; CDR3 protein: CSVESPGTASYEQYF; CDR3 DNA: TGCAGTGTGGAAAGCCCAGGGACAGCCTCCTACGAGCAGTACTTC
J gene: TRBJ1-3; clone size: medium-sized; D gene: .; V gene: TRBV6-6; CDR3 protein: CASSYSAHLSGNTIYF; CDR3 DNA: TGTGCCAGCAGTTACTCGGCACATCTATCTGGAAACACCATATATTTT
J gene: TRBJ2-7; clone size: .; D gene: .; V gene: TRBV5-1; CDR3 protein: CASSFVGASEGDEQYF; CDR3 DNA: TGCGCCAGCAGCTTCGTTGGGGCTAGCGAGGGGGACGAGCAGTACTTC
J gene: TRBJ1-5; clone size: .; D gene: TRBD1; V gene: TRBV7-8; CDR3 protein: CASSLARTGVAQPQHF; CDR3 DNA: TGTGCCAGCAGCTTAGCGAGGACAGGGGTTGCTCAGCCCCAGCATTTT
J gene: TRBJ1-6; clone size: few; D gene: .; V gene: TRBV15; CDR3 protein: CATSRQSGVQSPLHF; CDR3 DNA: TGTGCCACCAGCAGACAGTCTGGGGTACAGTCACCCCTCCACTTT
J gene: TRBJ2-1; clone size: .; D gene: TRBD2; V gene: TRBV9; CDR3 protein: CASSASGRYEQFF; CDR3 DNA: TGTGCCAGCAGCGCCAGCGGGAGGTATGAGCAGTTCTTC
J gene: TRBJ1-2; clone size: .; D gene: TRBD1; V gene: TRBV11-2; CDR3 protein: CASSLDPGTGESYTF; CDR3 DNA: TGTGCCAGCAGCTTAGACCCCGGGACAGGGGAAAGCTACACCTTC